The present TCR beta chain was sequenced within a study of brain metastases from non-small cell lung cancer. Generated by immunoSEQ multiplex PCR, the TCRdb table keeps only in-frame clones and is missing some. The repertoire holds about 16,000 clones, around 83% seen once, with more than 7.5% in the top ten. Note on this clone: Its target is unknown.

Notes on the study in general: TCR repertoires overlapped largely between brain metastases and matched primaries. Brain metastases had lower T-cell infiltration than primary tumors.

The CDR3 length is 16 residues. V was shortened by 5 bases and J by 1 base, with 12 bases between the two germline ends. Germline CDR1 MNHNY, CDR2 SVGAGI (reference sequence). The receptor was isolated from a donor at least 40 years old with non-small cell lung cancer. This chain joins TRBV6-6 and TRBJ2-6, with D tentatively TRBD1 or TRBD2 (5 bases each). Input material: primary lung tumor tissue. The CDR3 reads CASSPLRGSGANVLTF. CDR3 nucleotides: TGTGCCAGCAGTCCGCTGAGGGGATCTGGGGCCAACGTCCTGACTTTC.